A single T cell receptor (beta chain) is shown here with its context. Its antigen is undetermined. The sample belongs to a study of shared clonotypes between healthy human individuals. Study context: Per donor, CD8 memory used one plate, CD8 naive used two, CD4 memory used three and CD4 naive used three.

The donor population consisted of healthy HIV-negative adults with no recent acute infections or vaccinations. Study-wide results and limits: Among four donors, approximately 5.4% of naive CD4 clonotypes were found in common.

Libraries were prepared by immunoSEQ multiplex PCR; TCRdb keeps only in-frame clonotypes and omits some of them. The sample has 740,000 or so clones, roughly 72% seen once. This CDR3 contains 13 residues. Between the trimmed V and J ends, which lost 3 bases and 5 bases, there was a span of 8 bases. CDR1 is MGHDK and CDR2 is SYGVNS in the germline V gene. This TCR came from a woman aged 25 to 45 in good health. Sequences were obtained from memory CD4+ T cells sorted from blood. Documented subset: CD45RA-negative fraction. J is TRBJ2-1 and V is TRBV25-1; D unresolved. The CDR3 here is CASSDREDNEQFF. DNA of the CDR3: TGTGCCAGCAGTGATCGAGAAGACAATGAGCAGTTCTTC.